This T cell receptor beta chain comes out of a study of radiation and T cells in renal cell carcinoma. Clones were sequenced by immunoSEQ multiplex PCR, and TCRdb holds only the in-frame ones, with some missing. The sample gives 90,000 to 100,000 clones, more than 65% of which show up once; approximately 7.3% is in the top ten. This clone occurred a few times. The antigen remains undetermined. Time point denoted: blood 4 weeks post-SBRT, at nephrectomy. Noted treatment: 15 Gy SBRT to primary tumor, nephrectomy 4 weeks later. Nephrectomy followed 15 Gy stereotactic body radiation by 4 weeks. Serial blood draws occurred at baseline and 2 and 4 weeks post-SBRT. The patient's renal cell carcinoma had clear cell pathology. This CDR3 has 16 residues. Per the germline V gene, CDR1 is MGHRA and CDR2 is YSYEKL. J was trimmed by 10 bases and V by 4 bases; bases with no gene match: 11. Broader study findings: From baseline, blood top tumor clonotypes peaked at 2 weeks post-radiation.

The clonotype originates from a man between 60 and 75 years old with renal cell carcinoma. The specimen was blood, collected from a patient whose treatment included radiotherapy and nephrectomy. The rearrangement links TRBV4-1 to TRBJ2-1; 12 bases agree with TRBD2. CDR3: CASSPGLAGPQREQFF. CDR3 nucleotide sequence: TGCGCCAGCAGCCCTGGACTAGCGGGGCCCCAGAGAGAGCAGTTCTTC.